The clone carrying this T cell receptor (beta chain) was found many times. The CDR3 end falls 3 residues outside the read, so it is completed with the germline J gene. The sample comes from a study of T cell clonality in common variable immunodeficiency. The germline CDR1 and CDR2 sequences are MNHNS and SASEGT. Deletions cut 2 bases from V and 4 bases from J, with 11 bases between. The CDR3 consists of 14 residues. Each donor provided about 5 to 9 ml of heparinized whole blood. Using immunoSEQ multiplex PCR, the repertoire was profiled, and TCRdb retains in-frame clones only, with some absent. The data show around 50,000 clones, none appearing only once, with around 1.8% held by the ten largest.

This rearrangement joins TRBV6-1 to TRBJ1-2, with TRBD1 as a possible D gene (5 bases). The receptor was isolated from a person aged 18-70 years in good health. Material: peripheral blood mononuclear cells. Partial CDR3 DNA: TGTGCCAGCAGTGAAAGTCAGGGCGGCTATGGC. This sequence encodes CASSESQGGYG. The CDR3 reads in full as CASSESQGGYGYTF.